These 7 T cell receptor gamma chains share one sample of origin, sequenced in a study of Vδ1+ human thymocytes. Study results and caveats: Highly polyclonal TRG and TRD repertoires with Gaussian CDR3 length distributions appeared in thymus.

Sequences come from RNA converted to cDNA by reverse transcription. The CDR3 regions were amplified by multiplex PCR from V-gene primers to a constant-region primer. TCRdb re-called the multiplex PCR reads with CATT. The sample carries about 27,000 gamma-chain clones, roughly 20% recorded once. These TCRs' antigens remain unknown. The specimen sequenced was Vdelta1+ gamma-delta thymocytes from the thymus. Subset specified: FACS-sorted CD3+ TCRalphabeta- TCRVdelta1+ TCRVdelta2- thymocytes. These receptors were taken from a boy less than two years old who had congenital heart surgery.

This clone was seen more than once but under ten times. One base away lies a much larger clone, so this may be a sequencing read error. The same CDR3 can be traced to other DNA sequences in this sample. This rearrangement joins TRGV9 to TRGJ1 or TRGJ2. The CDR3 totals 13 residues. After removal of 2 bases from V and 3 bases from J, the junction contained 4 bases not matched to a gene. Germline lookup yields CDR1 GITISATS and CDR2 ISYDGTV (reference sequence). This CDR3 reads CALWEERYYKKLF. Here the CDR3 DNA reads TGTGCCTTGTGGGAGGAGCGTTATTATAAGAAACTCTTT.

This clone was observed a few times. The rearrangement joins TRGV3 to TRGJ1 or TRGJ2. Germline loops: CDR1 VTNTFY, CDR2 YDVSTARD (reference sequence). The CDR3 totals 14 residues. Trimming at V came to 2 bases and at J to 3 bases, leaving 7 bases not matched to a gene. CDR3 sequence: CATWDTLSYYKKLF. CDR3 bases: TGTGCCACCTGGGACACCTTGTCTTATTATAAGAAACTCTTT.

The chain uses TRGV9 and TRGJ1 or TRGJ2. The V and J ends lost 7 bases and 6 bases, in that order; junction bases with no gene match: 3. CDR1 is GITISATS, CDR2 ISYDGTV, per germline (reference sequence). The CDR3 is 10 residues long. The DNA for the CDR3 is TGTGCCTTGTGCTGTTATAAGAAACTCTTT. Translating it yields CALCCYKKLF.

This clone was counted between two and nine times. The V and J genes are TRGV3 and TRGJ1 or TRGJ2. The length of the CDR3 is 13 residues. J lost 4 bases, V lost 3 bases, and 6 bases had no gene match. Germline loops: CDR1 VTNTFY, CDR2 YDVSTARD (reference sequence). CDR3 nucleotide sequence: TGTGCCACCTGGGACGTCAGGTATTATAAGAAACTCTTT. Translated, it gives CATWDVRYYKKLF.

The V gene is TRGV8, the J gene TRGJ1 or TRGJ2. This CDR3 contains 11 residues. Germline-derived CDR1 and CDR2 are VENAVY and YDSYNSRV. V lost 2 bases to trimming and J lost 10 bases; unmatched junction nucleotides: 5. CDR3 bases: TGTGCCACCTGGGATAACCCCAAGAAACTCTTT. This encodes CATWDNPKKLF.

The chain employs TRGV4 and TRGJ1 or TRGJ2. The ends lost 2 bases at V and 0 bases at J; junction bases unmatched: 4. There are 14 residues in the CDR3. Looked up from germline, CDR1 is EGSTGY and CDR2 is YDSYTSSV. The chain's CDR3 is CATWDVENYYKKLF. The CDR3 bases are TGTGCCACCTGGGATGTTGAGAATTATTATAAGAAACTCTTT.

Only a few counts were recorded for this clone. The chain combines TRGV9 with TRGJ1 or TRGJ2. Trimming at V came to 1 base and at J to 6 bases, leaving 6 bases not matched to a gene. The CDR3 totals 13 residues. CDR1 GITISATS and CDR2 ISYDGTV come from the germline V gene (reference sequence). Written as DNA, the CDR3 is TGTGCCTTGTGGGAGGTCCCACCTTATAAGAAACTCTTT. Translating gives CALWEVPPYKKLF.